A selection of T cell receptor beta chains follows, all from one sample in a study of T-cell memory formation after mild COVID-19. TCRdb processed the 5' RACE reads anew with MiXCR; each CDR3 protein has one entry. This table has around 390,000 distinct CDR3 sequences, 16% appearing once. The sequenced sample was PBMCs or a T cell subset sorted from them (not recorded which). Receptor source: a man aged 18 to 35 who had mild COVID-19 (a few samples of this study predate the infection). Cell type and time point are not known. The CDR3 runs from the conserved cysteine through the conserved F or W. The order of the fields is clone size, D gene, V gene, J gene, CDR3 DNA, CDR3 protein. The D gene is left open where the match is weak. Only some rows state a clone size, as once, few, many or a class for expanded clones.

size: -; D: -; V: TRBV7-6; J: TRBJ2-1; DNA: TGTGCCAGCAGCTTAGGGGGGTTCGGCAATGAGCAGTTCTTC; CDR3: CASSLGGFGNEQFF
size: few; D: -; V: TRBV7-9; J: TRBJ2-2; DNA: TGTGCCATAACGAGGGACACCGGGGAGCTGTTTTTT; CDR3: CAITRDTGELFF
size: many; D: -; V: TRBV7-2; J: TRBJ2-5; DNA: TGTGCCAGCAGCCCGCACCAAGAGACCCAGTACTTC; CDR3: CASSPHQETQYF
size: -; D: TRBD1; V: TRBV9; J: TRBJ2-1; DNA: TGTGCCAGCAGCGTAGGGACAGGGGGTGAGCAGTTCTTC; CDR3: CASSVGTGGEQFF
size: -; D: -; V: TRBV7-9; J: TRBJ2-3; DNA: TGTGCCAGCAGCTTTGGCGGGGAGGATACGCAGTATTTT; CDR3: CASSFGGEDTQYF
size: -; D: -; V: TRBV20-1; J: TRBJ2-7; DNA: TGCAGTGCTAGAGATGCATGGAGCTCCTACGAGCAGTACTTC; CDR3: CSARDAWSSYEQYF
size: -; D: -; V: TRBV5-1; J: TRBJ1-1; DNA: TGCGCCAGCAGCTTGGGGGCGGGCTACACTGAAGCTTTCTTT; CDR3: CASSLGAGYTEAFF
size: few; D: -; V: TRBV9; J: TRBJ2-3; DNA: TGTGCCAGCAGCGTAGGTAAGGATACGCAGTATTTT; CDR3: CASSVGKDTQYF
size: -; D: TRBD2; V: TRBV6-5; J: TRBJ2-2; DNA: TGTGCCAGCAGCGAGACTAGCGGGGGCCCGAACACCGGGGAGCTGTTTTTT; CDR3: CASSETSGGPNTGELFF
size: few; D: -; V: TRBV7-2; J: TRBJ2-2; DNA: TGTGCCAGCAGCTTAAGTGCGTCCGGGGAGCTGTTTTTT; CDR3: CASSLSASGELFF
size: few; D: -; V: TRBV24-1; J: TRBJ2-5; DNA: TGTGCCACCAGTGATTTTCTCCGAGAGACCCAGTACTTC; CDR3: CATSDFLRETQYF
size: few; D: -; V: TRBV11-2; J: TRBJ1-4; DNA: TGTGCCAGCAGCTTAGATCGGGGTAAACTGTTTTTT; CDR3: CASSLDRGKLFF
size: many; D: -; V: TRBV4-1; J: TRBJ1-1; DNA: TGCGCCAGCAGCCAACAAACCCTCCCGACTGAAGCTTTCTTT; CDR3: CASSQQTLPTEAFF
size: few; D: -; V: TRBV10-2; J: TRBJ2-5; DNA: TGCGCCAGCAGTGAGGGGGTGCACCAAGGAGTGGCCCAGTACTTC; CDR3: CASSEGVHQGVAQYF
size: -; D: -; V: TRBV7-2; J: TRBJ2-1; DNA: TGTGCCAGCAGCTTAGACGGTACAGGCAATGAGCAGTTCTTC; CDR3: CASSLDGTGNEQFF
size: few; D: -; V: TRBV24-1; J: TRBJ1-5; DNA: TGTGCCACCAGTGACCCTGGGGTTAATCAGCCCCAGCATTTT; CDR3: CATSDPGVNQPQHF
size: -; D: -; V: TRBV11-2; J: TRBJ1-1; DNA: TGTGCCAGCAGCTTAGTGGAGACAGGTATTGGTGAAGCTTTCTTT; CDR3: CASSLVETGIGEAFF
size: -; D: -; V: TRBV5-4; J: TRBJ1-1; DNA: TGTGCCAGCAGCTTCGGGACCATATCGACTGAAGCTTTCTTT; CDR3: CASSFGTISTEAFF
size: few; D: TRBD2; V: TRBV13; J: TRBJ2-3; DNA: TGTGCCAGCAGCCAACCCCTAGCGGGGAATCACCCAGATACGCAGTATTTT; CDR3: CASSQPLAGNHPDTQYF
size: few; D: TRBD1; V: TRBV28; J: TRBJ1-1; DNA: TGTGCCAGCAGTTCCCCGGGACAGGGGAACACTGAAGCTTTCTTT; CDR3: CASSSPGQGNTEAFF
size: few; D: -; V: TRBV7-9; J: TRBJ1-1; DNA: TGTGCCAGCAGCCTCGGGACCTCGGGTGATGCTTTCTTT; CDR3: CASSLGTSGDAFF